The T cell receptor (beta chain) under discussion was sequenced for a study of T cell responses to AZD1222 COVID-19 vaccine. Data came from immunoSEQ multiplex PCR; TCRdb stores just in-frame clones and leaves some out. The top ten clones hold roughly 12% of a sample with some 120,000 clones, roughly 89% of them seen once. Germline-derived CDR1 and CDR2 are SGHTA and FQGNSA. The CDR3 length is 16 residues. With 4 bases removed from V and 1 base from J, the gap between germline ends came to 16 bases. This TCR derives from an adult in good health. The sequencing here drew on peripheral blood, taken on day 0 of AZD1222 vaccination. The chain uses TRBV7-2 and TRBJ2-5; no clear D. CDR3 loop: CASSSGTVPRQETQYF. The CDR3 nucleotides are TGTGCCAGCAGCTCGGGTACGGTGCCTCGCCAAGAGACCCAGTACTTC. Looking up the rest from reference TRBV7-2 and TRBJ2-5 gives the full variable domain: GAGVSQSPSNKVTEKGKDVELRCDPISGHTALYWYRQSLGQGLEFLIYFQGNSAPDKSGLPSDRFSAERTGGSVSTLTIQRTQQEDSAVYLCASSSGTVPRQETQYFGPGTRLLVL.